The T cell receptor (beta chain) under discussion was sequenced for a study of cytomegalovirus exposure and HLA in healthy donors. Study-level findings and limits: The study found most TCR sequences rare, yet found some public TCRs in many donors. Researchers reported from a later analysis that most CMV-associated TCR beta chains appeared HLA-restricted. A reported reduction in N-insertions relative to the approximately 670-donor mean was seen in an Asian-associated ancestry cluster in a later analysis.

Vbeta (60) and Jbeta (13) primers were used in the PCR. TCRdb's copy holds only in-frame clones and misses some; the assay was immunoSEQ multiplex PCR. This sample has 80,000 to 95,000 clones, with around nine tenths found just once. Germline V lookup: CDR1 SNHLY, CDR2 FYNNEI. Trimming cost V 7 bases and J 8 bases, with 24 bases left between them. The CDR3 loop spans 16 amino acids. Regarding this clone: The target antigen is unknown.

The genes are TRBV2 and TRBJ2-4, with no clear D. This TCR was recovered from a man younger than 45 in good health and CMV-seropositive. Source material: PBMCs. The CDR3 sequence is CASTRTRSALEDIQYF. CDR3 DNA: TGTGCCAGCACCCGAACACGGAGCGCTCTCGAGGACATTCAGTACTTC.